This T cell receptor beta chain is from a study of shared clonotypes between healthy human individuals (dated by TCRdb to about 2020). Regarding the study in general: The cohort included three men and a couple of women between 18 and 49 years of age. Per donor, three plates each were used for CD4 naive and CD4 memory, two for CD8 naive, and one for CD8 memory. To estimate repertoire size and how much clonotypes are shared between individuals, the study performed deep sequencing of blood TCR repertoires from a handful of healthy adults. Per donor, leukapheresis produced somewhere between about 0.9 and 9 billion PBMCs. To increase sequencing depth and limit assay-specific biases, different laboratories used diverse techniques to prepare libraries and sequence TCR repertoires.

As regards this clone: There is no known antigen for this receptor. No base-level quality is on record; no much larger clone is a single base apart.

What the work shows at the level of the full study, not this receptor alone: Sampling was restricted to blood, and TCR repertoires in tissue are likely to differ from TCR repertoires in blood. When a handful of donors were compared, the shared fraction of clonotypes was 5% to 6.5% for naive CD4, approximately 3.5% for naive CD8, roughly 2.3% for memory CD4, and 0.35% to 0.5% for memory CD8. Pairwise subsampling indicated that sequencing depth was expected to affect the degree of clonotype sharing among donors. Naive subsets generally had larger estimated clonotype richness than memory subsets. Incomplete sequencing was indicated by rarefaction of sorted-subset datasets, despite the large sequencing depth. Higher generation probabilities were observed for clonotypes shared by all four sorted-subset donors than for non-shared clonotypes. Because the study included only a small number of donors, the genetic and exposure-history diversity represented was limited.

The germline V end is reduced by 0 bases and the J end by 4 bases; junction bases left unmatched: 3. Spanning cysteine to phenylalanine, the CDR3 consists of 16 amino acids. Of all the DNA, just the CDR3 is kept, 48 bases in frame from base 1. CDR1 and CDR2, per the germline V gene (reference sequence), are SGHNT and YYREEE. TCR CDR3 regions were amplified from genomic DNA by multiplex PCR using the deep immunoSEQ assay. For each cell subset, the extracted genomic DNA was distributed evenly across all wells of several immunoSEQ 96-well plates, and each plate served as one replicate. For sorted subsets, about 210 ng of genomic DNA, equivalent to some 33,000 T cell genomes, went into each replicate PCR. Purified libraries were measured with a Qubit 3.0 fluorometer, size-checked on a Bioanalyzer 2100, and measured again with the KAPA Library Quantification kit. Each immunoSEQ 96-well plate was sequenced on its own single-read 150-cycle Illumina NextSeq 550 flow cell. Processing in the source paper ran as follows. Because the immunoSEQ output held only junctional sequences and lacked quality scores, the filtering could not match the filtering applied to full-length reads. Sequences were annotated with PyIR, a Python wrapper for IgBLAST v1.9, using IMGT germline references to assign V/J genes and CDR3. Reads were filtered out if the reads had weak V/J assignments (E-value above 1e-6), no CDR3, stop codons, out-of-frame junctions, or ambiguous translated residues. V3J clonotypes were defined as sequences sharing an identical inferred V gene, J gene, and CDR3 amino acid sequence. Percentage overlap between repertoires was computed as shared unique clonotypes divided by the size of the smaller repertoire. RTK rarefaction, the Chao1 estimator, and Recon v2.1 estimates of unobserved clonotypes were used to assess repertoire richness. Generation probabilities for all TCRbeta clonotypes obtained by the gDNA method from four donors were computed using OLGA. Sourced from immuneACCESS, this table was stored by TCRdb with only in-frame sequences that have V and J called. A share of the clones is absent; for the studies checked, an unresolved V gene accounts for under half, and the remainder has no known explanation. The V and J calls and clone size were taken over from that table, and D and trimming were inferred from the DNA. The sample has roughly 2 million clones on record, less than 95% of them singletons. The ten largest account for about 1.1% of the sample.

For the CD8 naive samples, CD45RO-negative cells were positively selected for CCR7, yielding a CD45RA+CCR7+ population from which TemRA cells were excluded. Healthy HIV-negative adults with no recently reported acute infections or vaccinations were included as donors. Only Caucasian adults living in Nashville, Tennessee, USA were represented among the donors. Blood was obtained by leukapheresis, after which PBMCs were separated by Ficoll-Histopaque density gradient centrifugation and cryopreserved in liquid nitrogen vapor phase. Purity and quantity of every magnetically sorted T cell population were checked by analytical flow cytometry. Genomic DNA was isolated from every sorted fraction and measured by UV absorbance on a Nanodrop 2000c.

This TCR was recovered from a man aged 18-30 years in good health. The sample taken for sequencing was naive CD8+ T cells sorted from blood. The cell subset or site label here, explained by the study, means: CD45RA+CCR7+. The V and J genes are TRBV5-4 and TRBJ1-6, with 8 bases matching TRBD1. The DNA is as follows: TGTGCCAGCAGCTTGGGGCAGGGGGCATATAATTCACCCCTCCACTTT. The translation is CASSLGQGAYNSPLHF.